The 2 T cell receptor beta chains given below trace back to one sample, sequenced in a study of T cells in localized non-small cell lung cancer. Using immunoSEQ multiplex PCR, the repertoire was profiled, and TCRdb retains in-frame clones only, with some absent. Seen here are roughly 30,000 clones, around 81% observed once, and the top ten hold over 4.5%. The sample in question was peripheral blood mononuclear cells, obtained before any cancer treatment. Receptors were obtained from a man aged 40 to 75 with stage III lung adenocarcinoma.

This clone was found a few times. The chain joins TRBV10-3 to TRBJ1-6; 7 bases match TRBD1. The junction had 5 bases not matched to a gene; V was cut back by 3 bases and J by 9 bases. This CDR3 is 14 amino acids long. Germline V gene data show CDR1 as ENHRY and CDR2 as SYGVKD. CDR3 in amino acids: CAISESDRASPLHF. CDR3 nucleotide sequence: TGTGCCATCAGTGAAAGTGACAGGGCTTCACCCCTCCACTTT.

The CDR3 loop reads CASSSQGIGEQYV. In DNA, the CDR3 is TGTGCCAGCAGTAGCCAGGGGATTGGCGAGCAGTACGTC. This sequence joins TRBV25-1 and TRBJ2-7; possible D gene TRBD1, 6 bases. In germline, CDR1 is MGHDK, CDR2 SYGVNS. The CDR3 is 13 amino acids. V lost 5 bases and J lost 6, with 14 bases in between.